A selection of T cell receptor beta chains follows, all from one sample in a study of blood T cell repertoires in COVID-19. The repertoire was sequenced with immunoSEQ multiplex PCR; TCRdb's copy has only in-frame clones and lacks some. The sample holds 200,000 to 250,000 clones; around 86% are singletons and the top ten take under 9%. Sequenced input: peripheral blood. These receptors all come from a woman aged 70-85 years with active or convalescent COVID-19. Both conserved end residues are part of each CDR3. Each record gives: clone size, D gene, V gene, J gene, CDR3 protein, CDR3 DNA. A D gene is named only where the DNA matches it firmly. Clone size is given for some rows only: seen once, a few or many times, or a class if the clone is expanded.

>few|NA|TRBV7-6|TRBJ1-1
CASSLMQGGNTEAFF
TGTGCCAGCAGCTTAATGCAGGGAGGGAACACTGAAGCTTTCTTT
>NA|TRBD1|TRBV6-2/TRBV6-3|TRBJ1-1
CASSYQIGQGGMNTEAFF
TGTGCCAGCAGTTACCAAATTGGACAGGGAGGAATGAACACTGAAGCTTTCTTT
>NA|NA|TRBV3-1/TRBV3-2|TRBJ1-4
CASSAGANGEKLFF
TGTGCCAGCAGCGCAGGGGCTAATGGTGAAAAACTGTTTTTT
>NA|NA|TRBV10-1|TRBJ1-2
CASSQGQNYGYTF
TGCGCCAGCTCCCAGGGGCAGAACTATGGCTACACCTTC
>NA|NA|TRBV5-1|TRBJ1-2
CASSFLGEGAKNGYTF
TGCGCCAGCAGCTTCCTAGGGGAGGGCGCAAAAAATGGCTACACCTTC
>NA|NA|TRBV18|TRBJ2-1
CASSPPVARANEQFF
TGTGCCAGCTCACCACCGGTCGCGAGGGCCAATGAGCAGTTCTTC
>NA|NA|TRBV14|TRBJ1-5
CASSQGSGKGQPQHF
TGTGCCAGCAGCCAAGGGTCAGGGAAAGGTCAGCCCCAGCATTTT
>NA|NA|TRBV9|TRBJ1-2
CASSVQVKAPANYGYTF
TGTGCCAGCAGCGTTCAGGTTAAGGCGCCAGCTAACTATGGCTACACCTTC
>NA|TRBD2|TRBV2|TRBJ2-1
CATNLEGLAGAGEQFF
TGTGCCACAAACTTGGAAGGACTAGCGGGGGCGGGTGAGCAGTTCTTC
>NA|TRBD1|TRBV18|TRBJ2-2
CASSPIGTGASNTGELFF
TGTGCCAGCTCACCGATTGGGACAGGGGCGTCGAACACCGGGGAGCTGTTTTTT
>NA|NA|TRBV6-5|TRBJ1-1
CASRTGRDTEAFF
TGTGCCTCCAGAACAGGGAGGGACACTGAAGCTTTCTTT
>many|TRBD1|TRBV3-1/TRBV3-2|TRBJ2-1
CASSQDTPTGNNEQFF
TGTGCCAGCAGCCAAGATACCCCGACAGGGAACAATGAGCAGTTCTTC
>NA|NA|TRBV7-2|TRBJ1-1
CASSLGTALNTEAFF
TGTGCCAGCAGCTTAGGAACAGCATTGAACACTGAAGCTTTCTTT
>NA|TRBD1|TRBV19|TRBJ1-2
CASKAQGGNYGYTF
TGTGCCAGTAAGGCGCAGGGGGGAAACTATGGCTACACCTTC
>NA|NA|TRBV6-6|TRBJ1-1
CASSSPGELAFF
TGTGCCAGCAGTTCACCAGGGGAGTTAGCTTTCTTT
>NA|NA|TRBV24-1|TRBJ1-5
CATSDSPGNQPQHF
TGTGCCACCAGTGATTCCCCGGGGAATCAGCCCCAGCATTTT
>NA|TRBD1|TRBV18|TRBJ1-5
CASSPPGQGGQPQHF
TGTGCCAGCTCACCCCCCGGACAGGGGGGACAGCCCCAGCATTTT
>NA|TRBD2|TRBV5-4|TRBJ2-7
CASSPSWTSPYEQYF
TGTGCCAGCAGCCCGTCTTGGACTAGCCCTTACGAGCAGTACTTC
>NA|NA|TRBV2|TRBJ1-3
CASVTDPLRGNTIYF
TGTGCCAGCGTTACAGATCCCTTACGAGGAAACACCATATATTTT
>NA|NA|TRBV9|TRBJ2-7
CASSVSAQYEQYF
TGTGCCAGCAGCGTAAGCGCGCAGTACGAGCAGTACTTC
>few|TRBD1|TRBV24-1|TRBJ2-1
CATSDFQGARDEQFF
TGTGCCACCAGTGATTTCCAGGGGGCTAGAGATGAGCAGTTCTTC
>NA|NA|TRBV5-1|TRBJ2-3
CASSLEAPGDTQYF
TGCGCCAGCAGCTTGGAGGCCCCCGGGGATACGCAGTATTTT
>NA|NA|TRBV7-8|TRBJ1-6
CASSFDWDIYNSPLHF
TGTGCCAGCAGTTTTGACTGGGACATTTATAATTCACCCCTCCACTTT
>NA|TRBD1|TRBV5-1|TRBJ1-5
CASSWDSLQPQHF
TGCGCCAGCAGTTGGGACAGCCTACAGCCCCAGCATTTT
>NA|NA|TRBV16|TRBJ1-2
CASSQWRGDVGGYTF
TGTGCCAGCAGCCAATGGCGGGGAGATGTGGGCGGCTACACCTTC
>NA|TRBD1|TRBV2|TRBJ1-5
CASRTGVVNQPQHF
TGTGCCAGCAGGACAGGGGTAGTCAATCAGCCCCAGCATTTT
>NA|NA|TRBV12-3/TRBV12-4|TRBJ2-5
CASSWGGETQYF
TGTGCCAGCTCATGGGGCGGAGAGACCCAGTACTTC
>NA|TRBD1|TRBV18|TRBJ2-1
CASSPGQGTYNEQFF
TGTGCCAGCTCACCGGGACAGGGTACCTACAATGAGCAGTTCTTC
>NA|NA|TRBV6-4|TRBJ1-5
CASSVQGGDQPQHF
TGTGCCAGCAGTGTACAGGGTGGGGATCAGCCCCAGCATTTT
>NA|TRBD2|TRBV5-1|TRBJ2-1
CASSYSPRTSGGAHEQFF
TGCGCCAGCAGCTACTCACCGCGGACTAGCGGGGGGGCGCATGAGCAGTTCTTC
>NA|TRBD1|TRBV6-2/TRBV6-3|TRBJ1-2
CASSAQGFGYTF
TGTGCCAGCAGTGCACAGGGGTTTGGCTACACCTTC